The clone carrying this T cell receptor (beta chain) was detected a few times. The antigen remains undetermined. The entry originates in a study of T-cell memory formation after mild COVID-19. Regarding the study as a whole: Within pre-infection memory, some responding clones were found, suggesting cross-reactive memory joined. Clones contracting over day 15 to 85 were CD4/CD8 balanced, with later expanders leaning CD4+.

TCRdb processed the 5' RACE reads anew with MiXCR; each CDR3 protein has one entry. Here the sample spans under 400,000 distinct CDR3 sequences, about 21% being singletons. The CDR3 spans 13 residues. The germline V and J ends were trimmed by 2 bases and 1 base, with 7 bases remaining between them. CDR1 and CDR2 from the germline V gene are GTSNPN and SVGIG (reference sequence). The sequencing input was PBMCs or a T cell subset sorted from them (not recorded which). The TCR comes from an adult woman who had mild COVID-19 (a few samples of this study predate the infection). Cell type and time point are not known. The gene calls are TRBV30 and TRBJ2-3, with D possibly TRBD2 on 5 matching bases. The CDR3 DNA reads as TGTGCCTGGAGTAGACTACGCACAGATACGCAGTATTTT. Amino acids: CAWSRLRTDTQYF.